The clone carrying this T cell receptor beta chain was counted once. Its antigen is as yet unknown. This record belongs to a study of post-analysis software for immune sequencing data. About the research overall: There were relapsing-remitting, secondary progressive and progressive-relapsing multiple sclerosis among the disease courses included.

Presence of unique molecular identifiers characterized the TCR beta cDNA libraries. TCRdb re-analysed the PCR reads in MiXCR, keeping a single row per CDR3 protein. Of about 560,000 distinct CDR3 sequences in the sample, roughly 46% were seen once. Findings and caveats of the study: Compared with controls, patients had more of about 5 TRBV segments, including TRBV5-6, TRBV5-1 and TRBV20-1. There was significantly lower normalized Chao1 diversity in multiple sclerosis patients than in controls.

Germline assignment: CDR1 SGHRS and CDR2 YFSETQ. The CDR3 has 15 residues. V was pared by 5 bases and J by 1 base, with 15 bases between. The sample taken for sequencing was blood. The J gene is TRBJ2-5, the V gene TRBV5-1; no firm D call. The sequence came from a girl under 18 with multiple sclerosis. CDR3 amino acids: CASSSAQWVQETQYF. The CDR3 region has the DNA TGCGCCAGCAGTTCTGCTCAATGGGTCCAAGAGACCCAGTACTTC.